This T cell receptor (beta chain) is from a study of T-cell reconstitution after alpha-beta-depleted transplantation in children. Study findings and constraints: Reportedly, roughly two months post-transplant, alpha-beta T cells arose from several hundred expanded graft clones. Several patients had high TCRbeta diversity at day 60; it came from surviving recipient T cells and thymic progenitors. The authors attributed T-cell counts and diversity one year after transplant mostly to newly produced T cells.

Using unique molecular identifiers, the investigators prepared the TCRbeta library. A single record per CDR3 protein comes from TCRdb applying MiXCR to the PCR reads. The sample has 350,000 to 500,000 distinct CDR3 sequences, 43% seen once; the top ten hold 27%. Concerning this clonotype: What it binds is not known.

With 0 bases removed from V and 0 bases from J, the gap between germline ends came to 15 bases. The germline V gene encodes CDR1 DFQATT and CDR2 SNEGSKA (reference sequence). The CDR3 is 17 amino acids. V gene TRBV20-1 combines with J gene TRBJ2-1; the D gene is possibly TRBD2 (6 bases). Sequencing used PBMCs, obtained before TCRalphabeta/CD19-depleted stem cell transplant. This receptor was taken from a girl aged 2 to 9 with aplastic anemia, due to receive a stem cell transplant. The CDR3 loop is CSARDEGAGSSYNEQFF. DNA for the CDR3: TGCAGTGCTAGAGATGAGGGAGCGGGTAGCTCCTACAATGAGCAGTTCTTC.